This entry lists 9 T cell receptor beta chains sequenced from one sample in a study of spatial heterogeneity in lung cancer. TCRdb reanalysed the 5' RACE reads using MiXCR and keeps one entry per CDR3 protein. This table holds around 92,000 distinct CDR3 sequences, 12% found once. The time point is: sample taken at primary tumor resection. Sample: PBMCs, taken at surgery. The receptors shown here come from a male donor with early-stage non-small cell lung cancer.

This clonotype was detected a few times. The chain combines TRBV7-9 with TRBJ1-1; perhaps TRBD1 as D (5 bases). The CDR3 extends over 15 amino acids. Trimming left V 6 bases short and J 1 base short, with 15 bases between. The germline V gene encodes CDR1 SEHNR and CDR2 FQNEAQ (reference sequence). This CDR3 reads CASRAGPWANTEAFF. For the CDR3, the DNA is TGTGCCAGCAGGGCGGGACCATGGGCGAACACTGAAGCTTTCTTT.

Many counts were recorded for this clonotype. V usage is TRBV20-1 and J usage is TRBJ2-3, with TRBD2 matching over 8 bases. V was clipped by 3 bases and J by 8 bases; unmatched bases: 13. The germline gives CDR1 DFQATT, CDR2 SNEGSKA (reference sequence). This CDR3 is 15 amino acids long. CDR3 residues: CSARGPGLGATTQYF. The CDR3 DNA reads TGCAGTGCTAGGGGACCGGGACTAGGGGCAACTACGCAGTATTTT.

Ten or more counts support this clonotype. The rearrangement uses TRBV27 and TRBJ2-7; tentative D call: TRBD2 (5 bases). Germline V gives CDR1 MNHEY, CDR2 SMNVEV (reference sequence). The CDR3 loop spans 13 amino acids. With 5 bases removed from V and 3 bases from J, the gap between germline ends came to 11 bases. CDR3 bases: TGTGCCAGCAGTGCTACGGGGTTCTACGAGCAGTACTTC. Its protein product is CASSATGFYEQYF.

This chain uses TRBV5-6 with TRBJ1-2; D gene ambiguous. Germline assignment: CDR1 SGHDT and CDR2 YYEEEE. The CDR3 contains 13 residues. V lost 6 bases to trimming and J lost 1 base, with 10 bases between them. The CDR3 spells CASTPRGNYGYTF. Written as DNA, the CDR3 is TGTGCCAGCACGCCACGGGGTAACTATGGCTACACCTTC.

The CDR3 is CSASRQDGQFF. DNA for the CDR3: TGCAGTGCTAGTCGTCAGGACGGGCAGTTCTTC. The chain carries TRBV20-1 and TRBJ2-1; D gene uncertain. Germline loops: CDR1 DFQATT, CDR2 SNEGSKA (reference sequence). Trimming left V 3 bases short and J 12 bases short, with 12 bases between. This CDR3 region has 11 residues.

This clonotype was detected ten times or more. The CDR3 loop reads CASSVDGGRTDTQYF. CDR3 coding DNA: TGTGCCAGCAGCGTAGACGGGGGGCGCACAGATACGCAGTATTTT. This chain connects TRBV9 to TRBJ2-3, with D possibly matching TRBD2 (7 bases). Germline V lookup: CDR1 SGDLS, CDR2 YYNGEE. Trimming took 0 bases from V and 1 from J, leaving 9 bases between them. The CDR3 has 15 residues.

This clonotype was observed a few times. V is TRBV18 and J is TRBJ1-5, with D unresolved. The CDR3 consists of 13 residues. In germline, CDR1 is KGHSH, CDR2 LQKENI. With 3 bases removed from V and 4 bases from J, the gap between germline ends came to 7 bases. Written as DNA, the CDR3 is TGTGCCAGCTCACCGGACCTAAATCAGCCCCAGCATTTT. Translated: CASSPDLNQPQHF.

In its sample, this clonotype was seen a few times. The V and J genes are TRBV23-1 and TRBJ2-3; 9 positions match TRBD2. TRBV23-1 is marked as an open reading frame, function uncertain. This CDR3 has 19 amino acids. V lost 0 bases and J lost 0; bases outside the gene matches: 10. The CDR3 here is CASSQSDGSGRRSTDTQYF. CDR3 coding DNA: TGCGCCAGCAGTCAATCTGATGGGAGCGGGAGGAGGAGCACAGATACGCAGTATTTT.

This clonotype was seen ten or more times. The DNA for the CDR3 is TGTGCCAGCAGCGGGACTAGCGGGAGGGGTAGGTTTGAGCAGTTCTTC. This translates into CASSGTSGRGRFEQFF. This chain joins TRBV28 and TRBJ2-1; 16 positions match TRBD2. The germline V gene encodes CDR1 MDHEN and CDR2 SYDVKM. Trimming removed 6 bases from V and 9 bases from J; junction bases left unmatched: 8. The CDR3 length is 16 residues.